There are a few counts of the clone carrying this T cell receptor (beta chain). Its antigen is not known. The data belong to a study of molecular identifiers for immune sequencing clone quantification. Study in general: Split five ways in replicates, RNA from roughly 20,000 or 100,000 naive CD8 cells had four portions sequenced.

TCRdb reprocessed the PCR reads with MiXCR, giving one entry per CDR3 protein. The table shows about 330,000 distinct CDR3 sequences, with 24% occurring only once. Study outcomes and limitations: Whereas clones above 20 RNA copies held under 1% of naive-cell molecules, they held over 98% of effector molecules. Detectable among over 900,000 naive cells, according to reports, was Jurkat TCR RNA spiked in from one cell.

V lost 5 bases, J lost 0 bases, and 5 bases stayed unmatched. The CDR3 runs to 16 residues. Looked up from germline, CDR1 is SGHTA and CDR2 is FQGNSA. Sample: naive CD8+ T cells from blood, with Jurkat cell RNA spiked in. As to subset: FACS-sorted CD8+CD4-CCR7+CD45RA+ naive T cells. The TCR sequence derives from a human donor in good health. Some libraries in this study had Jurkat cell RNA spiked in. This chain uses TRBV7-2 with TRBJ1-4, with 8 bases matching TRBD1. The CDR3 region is CASSQGTGATNEKLFF. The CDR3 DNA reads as TGTGCCAGCAGCCAGGGGACAGGTGCAACTAATGAAAAACTGTTTTTT.